This is a list of T cell receptor beta chains from one sample in a study of control samples from healthy donors and cancer patients. Data came from immunoSEQ multiplex PCR; TCRdb stores just in-frame clones and leaves some out. The sample lists over 100,000 clones; around 89% were seen once. The sequenced material came from blood. These receptors came from a man aged 35-49 years in good health. The CDR3 runs from the conserved cysteine through the conserved F or W. D genes are given only for firm matches. Expanded clones are given a class, and other clones once, few, many or no size at all.

clone_size j_call cdr3_length d_call v_call cdr3_aa cdr3_nt
few TRBJ2-3 16 TRBD2 TRBV7-8 CASNPLAGVIADTQYF TGTGCCAGCAACCCACTAGCGGGGGTCATAGCAGATACGCAGTATTTT
NA TRBJ1-1 13 TRBD1 TRBV19 CASIGTGNTEAFF TGTGCCAGTATCGGGACAGGGAACACTGAAGCTTTCTTT
NA TRBJ2-7 15 NA TRBV12-5 CASGPSIASSYEQYF TGTGCTAGTGGTCCCAGCATAGCGAGCTCCTACGAGCAGTACTTC
NA TRBJ1-3 16 NA TRBV28 CASAGAGGSSGNTIYF TGTGCCAGCGCGGGGGCCGGGGGTTCCTCTGGAAACACCATATATTTT
NA TRBJ1-2 13 NA TRBV30 CAWSVDKRYGYTF TGTGCCTGGAGTGTTGACAAACGGTATGGCTACACCTTC
NA TRBJ2-7 14 NA TRBV24-1 CATSDGDNSYEQYF TGTGCCACCAGTGATGGAGACAACTCCTACGAGCAGTACTTC
NA TRBJ2-2 18 TRBD2 TRBV10-3 CAISEVFGGGDNTGELFF TGTGCCATCAGTGAAGTCTTCGGCGGGGGGGATAACACCGGGGAGCTGTTTTTT
NA TRBJ1-2 16 NA TRBV10-2 CASGGRGANLNYGYTF TGCGCCAGCGGGGGTCGGGGGGCGAATTTAAACTATGGCTACACCTTC
NA TRBJ1-5 14 NA TRBV2 CASKMRDGNQPQHF TGTGCCAGCAAAATGAGGGACGGCAATCAGCCCCAGCATTTT
NA TRBJ1-1 15 NA TRBV10-3 CAISEGRGRGTEAFF TGTGCCATCAGTGAGGGACGGGGGCGAGGCACTGAAGCTTTCTTT
NA TRBJ1-1 16 NA TRBV18 CASSPPTGGLNTEAFF TGTGCCAGCTCACCTCCGACAGGAGGTTTGAACACTGAAGCTTTCTTT
NA TRBJ2-3 14 TRBD2 TRBV5-8 CASRTGTSINTQYF TGTGCCAGCAGAACCGGGACTAGCATAAATACGCAGTATTTT
NA TRBJ1-2 15 NA TRBV7-9 CASSLGEGPLYGYTF TGTGCCAGCAGCTTAGGGGAAGGGCCTCTCTATGGCTACACCTTC
NA TRBJ2-3 15 TRBD1 TRBV6-4 CASSDSTGSTDTQYF TGTGCCAGCAGTGACTCGACAGGGAGCACAGATACGCAGTATTTT
NA TRBJ1-4 16 NA TRBV19 CASSILRGRTNEKLFF TGTGCCAGTAGTATCTTACGGGGCAGGACTAATGAAAAACTGTTTTTT
NA TRBJ2-2 15 TRBD2 TRBV7-9 CASSLWGGITGELFF TGTGCCAGCAGCTTATGGGGGGGAATCACCGGGGAGCTGTTTTTT
NA TRBJ1-2 12 NA TRBV11-1 CASSEGEYGYTF TGTGCCAGTTCCGAAGGGGAATATGGCTACACCTTC
NA TRBJ1-2 15 TRBD1 TRBV5-1 CASSLGTGGIYGYTF TGCGCCAGCAGCTTGGGGACAGGGGGCATCTATGGCTACACCTTC
NA TRBJ1-2 13 NA TRBV5-1 CASRDDRRAGYTF TGCGCCAGCAGGGATGACCGGCGGGCTGGCTACACCTTC
NA TRBJ2-1 14 TRBD1 TRBV6-5 CASSRDRDYNEQFF TGTGCCAGCAGTCGGGACAGGGACTACAATGAGCAGTTCTTC
NA TRBJ1-2 13 TRBD1 TRBV30 CAWSRGANYGYTF TGTGCCTGGAGCAGGGGGGCAAACTATGGCTACACCTTC
NA TRBJ2-3 16 NA TRBV10-2 CASSPGTTFDTDTQYF TGCGCCAGCAGTCCCGGGACCACCTTTGACACAGATACGCAGTATTTT
NA TRBJ1-2 14 NA TRBV25-1 CASSPTGVRRGYTF TGTGCCAGCAGTCCGACCGGCGTTCGGCGGGGCTACACCTTC
NA TRBJ2-2 16 NA TRBV2 CASSDWTTGNTGELFF TGTGCCAGCAGTGATTGGACGACAGGGAACACCGGGGAGCTGTTTTTT
NA TRBJ2-7 12 NA TRBV15 CATSREGYEQYF TGTGCCACCAGCAGAGAGGGCTACGAGCAGTACTTC
NA TRBJ2-1 19 TRBD1 TRBV3-1/TRBV3-2 CASSQDRQGRTGGYNEQFF TGTGCCAGCAGCCAAGATCGACAGGGCAGGACAGGGGGATACAATGAGCAGTTCTTC
NA TRBJ1-5 15 NA TRBV18 CASSPWPGGGQPQHF TGTGCCAGCTCACCATGGCCCGGGGGGGGTCAGCCCCAGCATTTT